The next 29 T cell receptor beta chains were all read from a single sample in a study of cytomegalovirus exposure and HLA in healthy donors. PCR was performed using 60 Vbeta and 13 Jbeta primers. Method: immunoSEQ multiplex PCR; TCRdb's copy keeps in-frame clones and lacks some. The table records about 190,000 clones, 60% to 85% of them present only once. The sequencing input was PBMCs. These receptors were collected from a woman in her late teens or twenties in good health and CMV-seronegative.

The gene calls are TRBV28 and TRBJ1-5; weak D call: TRBD1 (5 bases). This CDR3 comprises 17 residues. Germline CDR1 is MDHEN and CDR2 is SYDVKM. V lost 6 bases to trimming and J lost 0 bases, with 18 bases between them. The CDR3 DNA reads as TGTGCCAGCAGGGCCCTGACAGAATTCAATAGCAATCAGCCCCAGCATTTT. Amino acids: CASRALTEFNSNQPQHF.

V usage is TRBV4-1 and J usage is TRBJ2-5; a possible D gene is TRBD2 (6 bases). The J call may be incorrect, as the DNA end agrees better with TRBJ2-7. The CDR3 covers 16 residues. Germline-derived CDR1 and CDR2 are MGHRA and YSYEKL. CDR3 amino acids: CASSQDFTSRAYEQYF. CDR3 sequence (DNA): TGCGCCAGCAGCCAAGATTTTACTAGCCGAGCCTACGAGCAGTACTTC.

This clone came up a few times. The rearrangement uses TRBV4-1 and TRBJ2-3; TRBD1 agrees at 9 bases. The CDR3 runs 17 residues. Germline values: CDR1 MGHRA, CDR2 YSYEKL. V trimming: 1 base; J trimming: 1 base; junction bases outside the gene matches: 6. The chain's CDR3 is CASSQAPQGAGTDTQYF. CDR3 nucleotide sequence: TGCGCCAGCAGCCAAGCTCCACAGGGGGCGGGCACAGATACGCAGTATTTT.

The chain is built from TRBV19 and TRBJ1-1; 9 nucleotides align to TRBD1. Germline V gene sequence: CDR1 LNHDA, CDR2 SQIVND (reference sequence). The V and J ends lost 3 bases and 5 bases, in that order; junction bases with no gene match: 10. The CDR3 spans 16 residues. The CDR3 bases are TGTGCCAGTAGTATTCGGGACAGGGCGCCGGGGACTGAAGCTTTCTTT. Amino acid sequence: CASSIRDRAPGTEAFF. The whole variable domain, filled in from reference TRBV19 and TRBJ1-1, reads DGGITQSPKYLFRKEGQNVTLSCEQNLNHDAMYWYRQDPGQGLRLIYYSQIVNDFQKGDIAEGYSVSREKKESFPLTVTSAQKNPTAFYLCASSIRDRAPGTEAFFGQGTRLTVV.

This chain connects TRBV28 to TRBJ2-3; a possible D gene is TRBD1 (5 bases). CDR1 is MDHEN and CDR2 is SYDVKM in the germline V gene. The CDR3 is 15 amino acids. V lost 5 bases, J lost 7 bases, and 19 bases lay in between. The CDR3 DNA sequence: TGTGCCAGCAGTCCTCGAAGACGAAGGACACATACGCAGTATTTT. Translated: CASSPRRRRTHTQYF.

The rearrangement uses TRBV29-1 and TRBJ2-3; D ambiguous. The length of the CDR3 is 14 residues. Trimming shortened V by 4 bases and J by 0 bases, and 11 bases separated the two germline ends. Looked up from germline, CDR1 is SQVTM and CDR2 is ANQGSEA. The CDR3 region has the DNA TGCAGCGTTGGTGGTCTGACTAGCACAGATACGCAGTATTTT. It translates to CSVGGLTSTDTQYF.

The chain carries TRBV9 and TRBJ1-1; D call uncertain. V was clipped by 4 bases and J by 5 bases, with 12 bases between them. Germline assignment: CDR1 SGDLS and CDR2 YYNGEE. CDR3 length: 13 residues. The CDR3 DNA follows: TGTGCCAGCAGCATGAAAAGGGAGACTGAAGCTTTCTTT. It encodes CASSMKRETEAFF.

In DNA form, the CDR3 reads TGTGCCAGCAGTACAGGGGGCGAAGGTTCACCCCTCCACTTT. As protein: CASSTGGEGSPLHF. The V and J genes are TRBV28 and TRBJ1-6; 9 positions agree with TRBD1. The V and J ends lost 5 bases and 9 bases, in that order; junction bases with no gene match: 5. Germline assignment: CDR1 MDHEN and CDR2 SYDVKM. The CDR3 has 14 amino acids.

The CDR3 DNA reads TGTGCCAGCAGTAGGACAGAAAGTCAGCCCCAGCATTTT. Its translation is CASSRTESQPQHF. V and J are TRBV6-1 and TRBJ1-5; TRBD1 might be the D (6 bases). Per the germline V gene, CDR1 is MNHNS and CDR2 is SASEGT. The CDR3 is 13 residues long. V lost 5 bases and J 6 bases, leaving 11 bases between the germline ends.

V usage is TRBV7-9 and J usage is TRBJ1-1, with 8 bases fitting TRBD1. Per germline, CDR1 SEHNR and CDR2 FQNEAQ (reference sequence). Unmatched junction bases numbered 4, after V lost 6 bases and J lost 4 bases. The CDR3 sequence is 13 residues long. CDR3 DNA sequence: TGTGCCAGCAGGGATACAGGGGGCACTGAAGCTTTCTTT. This sequence encodes CASRDTGGTEAFF.

This clone was counted only a few times. The junction shows a germline mismatch at one end, possibly a read error. The CDR3 sequence is CSSNSPPQVEQFF. CDR3 nucleotides: TGTTCCAGCAACTCCCCCCCTCAGGTTGAGCAGTTCTTC. The gene calls are TRBV7-9 and TRBJ2-1; D not resolved. Germline lookup yields CDR1 SEHNR and CDR2 FQNEAQ (reference sequence). CDR3 size: 13 residues.

The V and J genes are TRBV7-3 and TRBJ2-2; 10 positions match TRBD2. The V gene end was trimmed by 6 bases and the J gene end by 4 bases; junction bases not matched to a gene: 5. The germline gives CDR1 SGHTA, CDR2 FQGTGA. CDR3 size: 15 residues. CDR3 region: CASRRTSGPTGELFF. The CDR3 region has the DNA TGTGCCAGCAGACGGACTAGCGGACCCACCGGGGAGCTGTTTTTT.

This chain connects TRBV2 to TRBJ1-2; no clear D. From germline, CDR1 is SNHLY and CDR2 FYNNEI. The CDR3 spans 11 residues. V was cut by 1 base and J by 8 bases, with 5 bases left in between. Here the CDR3 DNA reads TGTGCCAGCAGTGAAGGGCGGGGCTACACCTTC. As protein: CASSEGRGYTF.

The J gene is TRBJ1-2, the V gene TRBV7-9; D unresolved. The germline gives CDR1 SEHNR, CDR2 FQNEAQ (reference sequence). This CDR3 is 18 amino acids long. V shed 5 bases and J shed 2 bases, with 24 bases lying between them. The CDR3 sequence is CASSLSGVMIKKNYGYTF. CDR3 sequence (DNA): TGTGCCAGCAGCCTCTCCGGGGTAATGATAAAAAAGAACTATGGCTACACCTTC.

For this clone: One end of the junction varies from germline; a read error may be responsible. The chain uses TRBV7-7 and TRBJ2-1; possible D gene TRBD2, 6 bases. The CDR3 length is 16 residues. In germline, CDR1 is SSHAT, CDR2 FNYEAQ (reference sequence). CDR3 sequence (DNA): TGTGCTAGCAGCCATACCAGACTAGAAGGTTTAAATGAGCAGTTCTTC. Amino acid sequence: CASSHTRLEGLNEQFF.

This clone was counted a single time. The rearrangement links TRBV7-6 to TRBJ2-7; D perhaps matches TRBD2 (6 bases). Between the trimmed V and J ends, which lost 5 bases and 2 bases, there was a span of 13 bases. The CDR3 sequence is 14 residues long. From germline, CDR1 is SGHVS and CDR2 FNYEAQ. In DNA, the CDR3 is TGTGCCAGCAGCCTCCGCGGAGGGACCTACGAGCAGTACTTC. Translated: CASSLRGGTYEQYF.

The chain couples TRBV6-1 to TRBJ2-3; D remains unclear. V was clipped by 1 base and J by 2 bases, with 7 bases between them. The CDR3 totals 14 residues. The germline gives CDR1 MNHNS, CDR2 SASEGT. The CDR3 spells CASSEGAFTDTQYF. The DNA of the CDR3 is TGTGCCAGCAGTGAAGGCGCATTCACAGATACGCAGTATTTT.

The rearrangement links TRBV13 to TRBJ1-1, with 8 bases fitting TRBD1. CDR3 length: 14 amino acids. V was clipped by 3 bases and J by 3 bases; unmatched bases: 3. The germline gives CDR1 PRHDT, CDR2 FYEKMQ (reference sequence). The CDR3: CASSLRGQDTEAFF. The CDR3 bases are TGTGCCAGCAGCTTGAGGGGACAGGACACTGAAGCTTTCTTT.

The V call is TRBV19, the J call TRBJ2-7; 7 bases align to TRBD1. V lost 2 bases to trimming and J lost 0 bases; unmatched junction nucleotides: 7. Germline values: CDR1 LNHDA, CDR2 SQIVND (reference sequence). The CDR3 has 16 amino acids. The CDR3 nucleotides are TGTGCCAGTAGTATACGAACAGGGGTGAGCTCCTACGAGCAGTACTTC. This codes for CASSIRTGVSSYEQYF.

The chain links TRBV30 to TRBJ1-2; D gene uncertain. The CDR3 has 13 amino acids. V gave up 0 bases and J gave up 8 bases, with 13 bases separating them. The V gene's germline CDR1 is GTSNPN and CDR2 SVGIG (reference sequence). The DNA for the CDR3 is TGTGCCTGGAGTGTACTCAGGTTAGGAGGCTACACCTTC. This translates into CAWSVLRLGGYTF.

The rearrangement joins TRBV6-5 to TRBJ1-2; perhaps TRBD1 as D (5 bases). V was clipped by 7 bases and J by 6 bases, with 9 bases between them. The CDR3 is 11 amino acids. Germline loops: CDR1 MNHEY, CDR2 SVGAGI. The CDR3 region has the DNA TGTGCCAGCAAGGGGAGGAATGGCTACACCTTC. Translated, it gives CASKGRNGYTF.

The chain uses TRBV11-2 and TRBJ1-6; TRBD1 might be the D (5 bases). The CDR3 covers 15 residues. V was shortened by 5 bases and J by 7 bases, with 15 bases between the two germline ends. The germline V gene encodes CDR1 SGHAT and CDR2 FQNNGV. In nucleotides, the CDR3 is TGTGCCAGCAGCCAAGGGGCGGTAGAAAATTCACCCCTCCACTTT. This translates into CASSQGAVENSPLHF. Full variable domain (outside the CDR3, taken from reference TRBV11-2 and TRBJ1-6): EAGVAQSPRYKIIEKRQSVAFWCNPISGHATLYWYQQILGQGPKLLIQFQNNGVVDDSQLPKDRFSAERLKGVDSTLKIQPAKLEDSAVYLCASSQGAVENSPLHFGNGTRLTVT.

This clone was counted only a few times. The chain carries TRBV6-4 and TRBJ1-1; TRBD1 matches 7 bases. From germline, CDR1 is MRHNA and CDR2 SNTAGT. The CDR3 has 13 amino acids. The ends lost 0 bases at V and 8 bases at J; junction bases unmatched: 3. CDR3 nucleotide sequence: TGTGCCAGCAGTGACTCGTCAGGGGGGGAAGCTTTCTTT. Residues: CASSDSSGGEAFF.

In nucleotides, the CDR3 is TGTGCCAGCAGCCGGACAGGGTACGGCTATGGCTACACCTTC. Translation gives CASSRTGYGYGYTF. The rearrangement uses TRBV6-4 and TRBJ1-2; 8 bases align to TRBD1. The CDR3 runs to 14 residues. Germline CDR1 is MRHNA and CDR2 is SNTAGT. V was clipped by 6 bases and J by 4 bases; unmatched bases: 7.

In its sample, this clone was seen a few times. The chain carries TRBV6-6 and TRBJ1-2; D possibly corresponds to TRBD1 (6 bases). The CDR3 spans 14 residues. CDR1 is MNHNY, CDR2 SVGAGI, per germline (reference sequence). The V gene lost 5 bases and the J gene lost 4 bases, with 14 bases spanning the gap. CDR3 sequence: CASSAGQTGYGYTF. The DNA for the CDR3 is TGTGCCAGCAGTGCCGGACAGACTGGCTATGGCTACACCTTC.

The chain has TRBV19 and TRBJ2-1; 8 bases agree with TRBD2. The germline V gene encodes CDR1 LNHDA and CDR2 SQIVND (reference sequence). Germline trimming cut 3 bases from V and 7 bases from J; bases unmatched to any gene: 8. CDR3 length: 15 residues. DNA of the CDR3: TGTGCCAGTAGTATTCGGAGACGGGAGGGGAATGAGCAGTTCTTC. Amino acids: CASSIRRREGNEQFF.

CDR3 coding DNA: TGTGCCAGCAGCCAGCCGGGACAGGGGAGGTACACTGAAGCTTTCTTT. Its protein product is CASSQPGQGRYTEAFF. The genes are TRBV7-6 and TRBJ1-1; 10 positions match TRBD1. The CDR3 has 16 amino acids. Unmatched junction bases numbered 9, after V lost 5 bases and J lost 3 bases. Germline V gene sequence: CDR1 SGHVS, CDR2 FNYEAQ.

This clone was recorded a few times. The J gene is TRBJ2-2, the V gene TRBV6-5, with D perhaps matching TRBD1 (6 bases). CDR1 and CDR2 from the germline V gene are MNHEY and SVGAGI. V was clipped by 6 bases and J by 2 bases, with 13 bases between them. CDR3 length equals 15 residues. The CDR3 DNA follows: TGTGCCAGCAGCAGTGGGGGCTATAACACCGGGGAGCTGTTTTTT. This sequence encodes CASSSGGYNTGELFF.

V usage is TRBV15 and J usage is TRBJ2-1; 12 bases agree with TRBD1. This CDR3 spans 15 amino acids. Germline-derived CDR1 and CDR2 are LNHNV and YYDKDF (reference sequence). V lost 2 bases to trimming and J lost 10 bases; unmatched junction nucleotides: 6. This CDR3 is CATSRPGTGGEEQFF. The CDR3 DNA reads TGTGCCACCAGCAGACCCGGGACAGGGGGCGAAGAGCAGTTCTTC.